The sequence of this TCR beta chain was determined in a study of cytomegalovirus exposure and HLA in healthy donors. Study-level information: Roughly 80 million unique TCRs from HLA-typed donors made up an early data release. Broader study findings: A cluster of highly shared sequence variants was likely a sequencing artifact. The authors later found HLA-associated TCR beta chains more clonally expanded than equally common others. In an earlier analysis, about 87% or about 30%: the productive usage of most TCR beta V segments.

There are a few counts of this clone. Its specificity is not known. Both 60 Vbeta primers and 13 Jbeta primers went into the PCR. Profiling relied on immunoSEQ multiplex PCR, and the TCRdb table lists in-frame clones only, not all of them. The repertoire holds more than 140,000 clones, with over 60% as singletons. Germline loops: CDR1 ENHRY, CDR2 SYGVKD. V shed 11 bases and J 4 bases; nucleotides not matched to a gene: 8. The CDR3 consists of 13 residues. The rearrangement uses TRBV10-3 and TRBJ2-5; TRBD1 matches 9 bases. This TCR derives from a woman in her twenties or thirties in good health and CMV-seropositive. Sequencing was performed on PBMCs. CDR3 bases: TGTGCCTCCCACCGGGACAGGGCAGAGACCCAGTACTTC. This gives the protein CASHRDRAETQYF.